This T cell receptor (beta chain) emerged from a study of tissue T cells after allogeneic stem cell transplantation. Overall study findings and caveats: Anatomically similar tissues had similar TCR repertoires within each patient.

The method was immunoSEQ multiplex PCR; TCRdb's version includes in-frame clones alone and lacks a portion of them. The sample contains roughly 6,000 clones, around half of which appear only once. Time point indicated: mouse harvest day 14 after allogeneic transplant. Mouse grafts combined 10^7 T-cell-depleted bone marrow cells with 10^6 splenic CD5+ T cells. Tissues came from B6→BALB/c major-mismatch GVHD mice at day 7 or 14. Worth noting for this clone: The antigen remains unidentified. Gene names are mouse gene names. The sequence runs out 1 residue before the end of the CDR3; the remainder is reconstructed from the germline J gene.

There are 13 residues in the CDR3. The V and J ends lost 6 bases and 0 bases respectively, with 7 bases between them. The V gene's germline CDR1 is LGHDT and CDR2 YNNKQL (reference sequence). The chain combines TRBV4 with TRBJ2-4; a weak D match, TRBD1 (6 bases). The sample consisted of gut tissue. The sequence was obtained from a female BALB/c mouse given C57BL/6 T cells with graft-versus-host disease after an allogeneic hematopoietic cell transplant. CDR3 bases read: TGTGCCAGCAGTAGGGGGAGTCAAAACACCTTGTAC. This codes for CASSRGSQNTLY. The whole CDR3 reads CASSRGSQNTLYF. The entire variable domain, with the rest obtained from reference TRBV4 and TRBJ2-4, is as follows: ETAVFQTPNYHVTQVGNEVSFNCKQTLGHDTMYWYKQDSKKLLKIMFSYNNKQLIVNETVPRRFSPQSSDKAHLNLRIKSVEPEDSAVYLCASSRGSQNTLYFGAGTRLSVL.